The rows below give T cell receptor beta chains drawn from one sample of a study of T cell repertoires in cytomegalovirus infection. TCRdb used MiXCR to reprocess the reads, holding one entry per CDR3 protein. The top ten clones hold around 10% of a sample with about 400,000 distinct CDR3 sequences, over 15% of them seen once. Material: PBMCs. The receptor set was obtained from a human donor in good health (CMV status not recorded). Some clones in this sample may be carry-over from other donors' samples. Each CDR3 is given with its conserved first and last residue. The D gene is left open where the match is weak. Not every row has a clone size; where given, it reads once, few, many or a size class.

>TRBV5-6|TRBJ2-7|-|TRBD2
TGTGCCAGCAGCCGTATCGATAGCGGGAGCTCCGAGCAGTACTTC
CASSRIDSGSSEQYF
>TRBV7-9|TRBJ1-6|medium-sized|-
TGTGCCAGCAGCTCTCACGACTCACGAGGCTCGGGTTCACCCCTCCACTTT
CASSSHDSRGSGSPLHF
>TRBV28|TRBJ1-1|few|-
TGTGCCAGCAGTGACCTGGGCGGCACTGAAGCTTTCTTT
CASSDLGGTEAFF
>TRBV11-2|TRBJ1-6|once|-
TGTGCCAGCAGCCTACGACCACGGAATTCACCCCTCCACTTT
CASSLRPRNSPLHF
>TRBV4-2|TRBJ1-3|many|-
TGTGCCAGCAGCCAAGATCCGGGAAACACCATATATTTT
CASSQDPGNTIYF
>TRBV7-2|TRBJ1-2|many|TRBD1
TGTGCCAGCAGCTTGACAGGGAGAGGGGGCAGCTATGGCTACACCTTC
CASSLTGRGGSYGYTF
>TRBV7-2|TRBJ1-5|many|TRBD1
TGTGCCAGCAGCTCGGACAGGGGGTATCAGCCCCAGCATTTT
CASSSDRGYQPQHF
>TRBV19|TRBJ2-1|few|-
TGTGCCAGTAGTATAGTCGCAGGGAGCAATGAGCAGTTCTTC
CASSIVAGSNEQFF
>TRBV18|TRBJ1-1|-|-
TGTGCCAGCTCACCACTTCTAGGGTCTGAAGCTTTCTTT
CASSPLLGSEAFF
>TRBV7-2|TRBJ2-3|many|-
TGTGCCAGCAGCGAACCATTAGATACGCAGTATTTT
CASSEPLDTQYF
>TRBV2|TRBJ2-5|many|-
TGTGCCAGCACCGCGGCTAACGAAGAGACCCAGTACTTC
CASTAANEETQYF
>TRBV18|TRBJ1-1|-|-
TGTGCCAGCTCACCAGCGATGGGCACTGAAGCTTTCTTT
CASSPAMGTEAFF
>TRBV6-2/TRBV6-3|TRBJ2-1|many|TRBD1
TGTGCCAGCAGGAAAGAGATGGACCGGGACAGGGTTAAGTTCTTC
CASRKEMDRDRVKFF